Presented here are 7 T cell receptor beta chains from one specimen sequenced in a study of blood T cell repertoires in COVID-19. Sequencing was performed with immunoSEQ multiplex PCR; in TCRdb, only in-frame clones are kept and a portion is missing. Of more than 110,000 clones in the sample, nearly 85% were seen once. The source material was peripheral blood. The receptors originated from a human donor in a cohort sampled during active COVID-19.

The chain recombines TRBV11-2 with TRBJ1-2; maybe TRBD1 (5 bases). Germline loops: CDR1 SGHAT, CDR2 FQNNGV. This CDR3 has 14 amino acids. The germline V and J ends were trimmed by 7 bases and 1 base, with 13 bases remaining between them. The CDR3 loop reads CASNSLRGNYGYTF. CDR3 DNA sequence: TGTGCCAGCAATTCTCTTAGGGGTAACTATGGCTACACCTTC.

In this sample, this clone turned up once. This chain joins TRBV5-1 and TRBJ2-3, with 14 bases aligning to TRBD2. The germline gives CDR1 SGHRS, CDR2 YFSETQ. The V gene end was trimmed by 4 bases and the J gene end by 7 bases; junction bases not matched to a gene: 5. The CDR3 spans 15 residues. This CDR3 is CASSAGLAGGYTQYF. As DNA, the CDR3 is TGCGCCAGCAGCGCCGGACTAGCGGGGGGTTATACGCAGTATTTT.

This rearrangement joins TRBV14 to TRBJ1-4; possibly TRBD1 for D (6 bases). Trimming left V 1 base short and J 6 bases short, with 18 bases between. Germline V lookup: CDR1 SGHDN, CDR2 FVKESK. The CDR3 totals 17 residues. CDR3 coding DNA: TGTGCCAGCAGCCAAGGCAGGAAGGGGGTTCGAGATGAAAAACTGTTTTTT. Translated: CASSQGRKGVRDEKLFF.

The J gene is TRBJ2-1, the V gene TRBV7-7; tentative D call: TRBD2 (6 bases). Trimming took off 5 bases at V and 0 bases at J, with 14 bases between the two ends. The CDR3 covers 16 residues. The germline gives CDR1 SSHAT, CDR2 FNYEAQ (reference sequence). The CDR3 DNA sequence: TGTGCCAGCAGCCCCGGGCGGGACCCCTCCTACAATGAGCAGTTCTTC. Protein product: CASSPGRDPSYNEQFF.

This clone has just one count. This sequence joins TRBV6-2 or TRBV6-3 and TRBJ1-2, with 12 bases that match TRBD1. CDR1 is MNHEY, CDR2 SVGEGT, per germline. V lost 2 bases to trimming and J lost 4 bases; unmatched junction nucleotides: 8. The CDR3 runs to 17 residues. CDR3 sequence (DNA): TGTGCCAGCAGTTACGCCCGGGACAGGGGGCTTGGCTATGGCTACACCTTC. It specifies CASSYARDRGLGYGYTF.

The chain joins TRBV5-6 to TRBJ2-3; the D gene is possibly TRBD1 (5 bases). Between the trimmed V and J ends, which lost 4 bases and 1 base, there was a span of 16 bases. The germline V gene encodes CDR1 SGHDT and CDR2 YYEEEE. The CDR3 length is 16 residues. CDR3 bases: TGTGCCAGCAGCCCGTTCGACAGTTTCGGCACAGATACGCAGTATTTT. It codes for CASSPFDSFGTDTQYF.

The chain recombines TRBV19 with TRBJ2-2, with D perhaps TRBD1 (5 bases). Germline CDR1 and CDR2: LNHDA and SQIVND (reference sequence). V gave up 7 bases and J gave up 7 bases, with 16 bases separating them. The CDR3 loop spans 14 amino acids. The CDR3 loop is CASTSPGFGGELFF. The CDR3 nucleotides read TGTGCCAGTACCTCCCCAGGGTTCGGCGGGGAGCTGTTTTTT.